This TCR beta chain originates from a study of CD8 T cells in ankylosing spondylitis. Each TCR beta library was made by quantitative 5'-RACE that incorporated molecular barcodes. TCRdb re-derived calls from the 5' RACE reads in MiXCR, one entry per CDR3 protein. This table holds more than 30,000 distinct CDR3 sequences, around 15% found once. This CDR3 spans 16 amino acids. After removal of 0 bases from V and 4 bases from J, the junction contained 9 bases not matched to a gene. Per the germline V gene, CDR1 is MNHEY and CDR2 is SMNVEV (reference sequence). The sample taken for sequencing was synovial fluid, either unsorted or a sorted T cell fraction (not recorded which). The chain combines TRBV27 with TRBJ2-7, with 7 nucleotides matching TRBD1. This TCR derives from a male donor with ankylosing spondylitis. CDR3 bases: TGTGCCAGCAGTTTATCGTGGGACAGTAAGGGGTACGAGCAGTACTTC. It is translated as CASSLSWDSKGYEQYF.